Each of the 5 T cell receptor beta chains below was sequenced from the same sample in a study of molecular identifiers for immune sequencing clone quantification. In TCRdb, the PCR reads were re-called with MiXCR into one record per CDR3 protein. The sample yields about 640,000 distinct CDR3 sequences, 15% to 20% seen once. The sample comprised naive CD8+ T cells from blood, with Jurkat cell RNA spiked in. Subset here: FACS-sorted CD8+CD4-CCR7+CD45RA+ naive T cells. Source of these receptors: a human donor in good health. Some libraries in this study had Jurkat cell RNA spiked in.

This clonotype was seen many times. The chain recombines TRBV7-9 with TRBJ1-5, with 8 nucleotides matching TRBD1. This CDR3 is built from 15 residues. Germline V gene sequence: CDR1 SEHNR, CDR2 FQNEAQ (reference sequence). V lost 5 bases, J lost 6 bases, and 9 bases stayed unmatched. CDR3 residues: CASSTDREGSQPQHF. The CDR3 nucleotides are TGTGCCAGCAGCACGGACAGGGAGGGAAGTCAGCCCCAGCATTTT.

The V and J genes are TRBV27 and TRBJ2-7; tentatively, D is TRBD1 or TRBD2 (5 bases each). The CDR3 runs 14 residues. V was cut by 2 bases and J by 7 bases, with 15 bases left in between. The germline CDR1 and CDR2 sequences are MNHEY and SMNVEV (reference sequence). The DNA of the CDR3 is TGTGCCAGCAGTTTAGGGGTGGCATGGGGGGAGCAGTACTTC. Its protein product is CASSLGVAWGEQYF.

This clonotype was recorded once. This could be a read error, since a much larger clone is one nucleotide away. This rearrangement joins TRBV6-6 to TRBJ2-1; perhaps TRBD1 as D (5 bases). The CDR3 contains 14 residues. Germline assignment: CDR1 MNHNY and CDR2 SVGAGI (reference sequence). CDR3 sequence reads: CAGSYETALNEQFF. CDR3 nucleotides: TGTGCCGGCAGTTACGAGACAGCCCTCAATGAGCAGTTCTTC.

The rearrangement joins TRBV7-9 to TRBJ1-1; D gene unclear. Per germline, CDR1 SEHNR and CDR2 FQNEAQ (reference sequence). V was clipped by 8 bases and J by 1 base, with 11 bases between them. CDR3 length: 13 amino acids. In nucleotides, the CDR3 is TGTGCCAGCCGATCGGGCCCGAACACTGAAGCTTTCTTT. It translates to CASRSGPNTEAFF. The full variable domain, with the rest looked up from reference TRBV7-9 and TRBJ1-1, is DTGVSQNPRHKITKRGQNVTFRCDPISEHNRLYWYRQTLGQGPEFLTYFQNEAQLEKSRLLSDRFSAERPKGSFSTLEIQRTEQGDSAMYLCASRSGPNTEAFFGQGTRLTVV.

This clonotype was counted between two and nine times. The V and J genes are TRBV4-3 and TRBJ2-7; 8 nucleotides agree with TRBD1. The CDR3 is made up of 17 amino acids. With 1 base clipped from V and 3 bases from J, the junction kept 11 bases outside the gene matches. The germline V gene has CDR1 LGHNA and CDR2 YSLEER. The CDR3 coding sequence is TGCGCCAGCAGCCAAGGTCTACACAGGGGGTCGGACTACGAGCAGTACTTC. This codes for CASSQGLHRGSDYEQYF.